This T cell receptor (beta chain) derives from a study of cytomegalovirus exposure and HLA in healthy donors. Study outcomes and limitations: The classifier, whose performance was assessed in both the original and validation cohorts, reportedly diagnosed cytomegalovirus status with high specificity and sensitivity.

Profiling relied on immunoSEQ multiplex PCR, and the TCRdb table lists in-frame clones only, not all of them. The sample includes about 200,000 clones, more than 65% seen only once; the top ten take roughly 13%. In the case of this clone: Its antigen remains unknown.

The receptor's source is a woman aged 25 to 39 in good health and CMV-seropositive. Sequencing was done on a sample of PBMCs.

The DNA of the CDR3 is TGTGCCAGCAGCGGACAGATTAGCACAGATACGCAGTATTTT. Protein: CASSGQISTDTQYF. The chain has TRBV6-5 and TRBJ2-3, with D possibly matching TRBD1 (6 bases). From germline, CDR1 is MNHEY and CDR2 SVGAGI. V was trimmed by 6 bases and J by 0 bases, leaving 10 bases between them. The length of the CDR3 is 14 residues.